Following are 20 T cell receptor beta chains from one sample sequenced in a study of T-cell memory formation after mild COVID-19 (dated by TCRdb to the early 2020s). Libraries were constructed by 5' RACE. These reads were obtained on an Illumina NovaSeq 6000. TCRdb reprocessing: public reads trimmed at Q25 with fastp, clones called with MiXCR, in-frame beta chains kept. For every CDR3 protein sequence, its rows merge into one entry that carries the most common genes and DNA. The sample table holds almost 350,000 distinct CDR3 sequences, of which 20% to 25% were seen once. Together, the top ten hold 20% to 25% of the sample. Sequenced sample: PBMCs or a T cell subset sorted from them (not recorded which). The receptors were sampled from a man between 18 and 29 years old who had mild COVID-19 (a few samples of this study predate the infection). The sample titles of this study are shuffled in the database, so cell type and time point are left out; the donor was told from shared clones.

The chain joins TRBV19 to TRBJ2-3, with a possible D match to TRBD2 (6 bases). CDR3 length: 16 residues. The ends were cut back, 8 bases at V and 2 bases at J, with 20 bases in the middle. From germline, CDR1 is LNHDA and CDR2 SQIVND (reference sequence). The CDR3 region has the DNA TGTGCCAGTTCCGGGGCTAGCGTGGGCCTCACAGATACGCAGTATTTT. Protein: CASSGASVGLTDTQYF. The full variable domain, rest sourced from reference TRBV19 and TRBJ2-3, is DGGITQSPKYLFRKEGQNVTLSCEQNLNHDAMYWYRQDPGQGLRLIYYSQIVNDFQKGDIAEGYSVSREKKESFPLTVTSAQKNPTAFYLCASSGASVGLTDTQYFGPGTRLTVL.

The genes are TRBV3-1 and TRBJ2-7; TRBD1 matches 7 bases. This CDR3 is 14 amino acids long. V gave up 6 bases and J gave up 6 bases; unmatched junction bases: 11. Germline lookup yields CDR1 LGHDT and CDR2 YNNKEL (reference sequence). For the CDR3, the DNA is TGTGCCAGCAGTAGCCGGGACAGCTTCCTCGAGCAGTACTTC. It is translated as CASSSRDSFLEQYF.

The chain couples TRBV3-1 to TRBJ2-3; D is perhaps TRBD2 (6 bases). Germline V gene lookup returns CDR1 LGHDT and CDR2 YNNKEL (reference sequence). V was clipped by 0 bases and J by 1 base, with 11 bases between them. This CDR3 is 16 amino acids long. CDR3 residues: CASSQEDSGRTDTQYF. The DNA of the CDR3 is TGTGCCAGCAGCCAAGAGGATAGCGGCCGCACAGATACGCAGTATTTT.

This chain joins TRBV7-8 and TRBJ2-5, with 7 bases matching TRBD2. V shed 2 bases and J 5 bases; nucleotides not matched to a gene: 5. Germline V lookup: CDR1 SGHVS, CDR2 FQNEAQ. The CDR3 sequence is 14 residues long. The CDR3 DNA sequence: TGTGCCAGCAGCTTACGGGGGGACGGGGAGACCCAGTACTTC. Translation gives CASSLRGDGETQYF.

This chain connects TRBV5-6 to TRBJ1-6; perhaps TRBD1 as D (5 bases). Germline loops: CDR1 SGHDT, CDR2 YYEEEE. Trimming shortened V by 2 bases and J by 11 bases, and 17 bases separated the two germline ends. The length of the CDR3 is 15 residues. The CDR3: CASSFFGTRVAPLHF. The DNA for the CDR3 is TGTGCCAGCAGCTTCTTCGGGACCCGGGTAGCACCCCTCCACTTT.

The J gene is TRBJ2-3, the V gene TRBV7-3; TRBD1 agrees at 11 bases. The V segment lost 5 bases and the J segment 2 bases; nucleotides outside the gene matches: 3. The CDR3 is 15 amino acids. CDR1 and CDR2 from the germline V gene are SGHTA and FQGTGA. CDR3 residues: CASSRTGGFTDTQYF. Written as DNA, the CDR3 is TGTGCCAGCAGCCGGACAGGGGGCTTCACAGATACGCAGTATTTT.

This chain links TRBV2 with TRBJ2-7; the match to TRBD2 covers 9 bases. The CDR3 is 15 amino acids. With 7 bases clipped from V and 4 bases from J, the junction kept 11 bases outside the gene matches. CDR1 is SNHLY, CDR2 FYNNEI, per germline. The CDR3 region has the DNA TGTGCCAGCATGCGGGGGGGCATGCCCCGTTACGAGCAGTACGTC. It yields the protein CASMRGGMPRYEQYV.

The gene calls are TRBV5-1 and TRBJ2-1; D not certain. This CDR3 has 16 amino acids. Germline loops: CDR1 SGHRS, CDR2 YFSETQ. V was cut by 0 bases and J by 0 bases, with 10 bases left in between. The CDR3 DNA is TGCGCCAGCAGCTTGGTAGGGCTTAGCTCCTACAATGAGCAGTTCTTC. Amino acids: CASSLVGLSSYNEQFF.

CDR3 residues: CASSLGQATRGDTEAFF. The DNA for the CDR3 is TGTGCCAGCAGCTTAGGACAGGCGACAAGAGGGGACACTGAAGCTTTCTTT. V is TRBV7-2 and J is TRBJ1-1, with a tentative D call TRBD1 (6 bases). From germline, CDR1 is SGHTA and CDR2 FQGNSA. The CDR3 covers 17 residues. The V gene lost 1 base and the J gene lost 3 bases, with 18 bases spanning the gap.

This clonotype was seen a few times. V usage is TRBV27 and J usage is TRBJ2-6; D is ambiguous. V was clipped by 6 bases and J by 2 bases, with 11 bases between them. The CDR3 runs to 15 residues. Germline V CDR1 and CDR2: MNHEY, SMNVEV (reference sequence). Here the CDR3 reads CASSPGLPGANVLTF. In nucleotides, the CDR3 is TGTGCCAGCAGCCCCGGGCTACCTGGGGCCAACGTCCTGACTTTC.

V gene TRBV5-1 combines with J gene TRBJ2-3, with TRBD2 matching over 11 bases. J gave up 2 bases and V 4 bases, and 3 bases lay outside the gene matches. The CDR3 has 15 residues. In germline, CDR1 is SGHRS, CDR2 YFSETQ. The CDR3 nucleotides read TGCGCCAGCAGCCAACTAGCGGGGGACACAGATACGCAGTATTTT. Its translation is CASSQLAGDTDTQYF.

A note on this clonotype: One base away lies a much larger clone, so this may be a sequencing read error. The rearrangement links TRBV12-3 or TRBV12-4 to TRBJ1-6; D not certain. The CDR3 has 17 residues. The CDR3 DNA follows: TGTGCCAGCAGTCCACGACGGGGAGTTATTGAAGACTCACCCATCCACTTT. Its translation: CASSPRRGVIEDSPIHF.

This chain joins TRBV20-1 and TRBJ1-5; a possible D gene is TRBD1 (5 bases). V shed 1 base and J shed 7 bases, with 11 bases lying between them. This CDR3 region has 13 residues. Germline CDR1 and CDR2: DFQATT and SNEGSKA (reference sequence). In DNA, the CDR3 is TGCAGTGCTAGAGCCGGGGCAGCCCAGCCCCAGCATTTT. Residues: CSARAGAAQPQHF.

The gene calls are TRBV29-1 and TRBJ1-5; no definite D call. Germline CDR1 SQVTM, CDR2 ANQGSEA. Trimming removed 0 bases from V and 15 bases from J, with 18 bases in between. The CDR3 has 13 residues. The CDR3 protein is CSVEDPGFGFRHF. The CDR3 DNA is TGCAGCGTTGAAGATCCGGGTTTCGGGTTTAGGCATTTT. Together with reference TRBV29-1 and TRBJ1-5, the CDR3 gives the full variable domain: SAVISQKPSRDICQRGTSLTIQCQVDSQVTMMFWYRQQPGQSLTLIATANQGSEATYESGFVIDKFPISRPNLTFSTLTVSNMSPEDSSIYLCSVEDPGFGFRHFGDGTRLSIL.

The genes are TRBV18 and TRBJ2-1, with 11 bases identical to TRBD2. CDR3 size: 15 residues. V shed 4 bases and J 6 bases; nucleotides not matched to a gene: 5. Germline CDR1 reads KGHSH; CDR2 reads LQKENI. CDR3 sequence reads: CASSLGLAVSNEQFF. For the CDR3, the DNA is TGTGCCAGCTCACTGGGACTAGCGGTTTCCAATGAGCAGTTCTTC.

The CDR3 coding sequence is TGTGCCAGCAGCCCTGGGGTCGGCTCTAACTATGGCTACACCTTC. Translated, it gives CASSPGVGSNYGYTF. This chain joins TRBV12-3 or TRBV12-4 and TRBJ1-2; D uncertain. The CDR3 loop spans 15 amino acids. V lost 6 bases, J lost 0 bases, and 14 bases lay in between.

The chain links TRBV29-1 to TRBJ1-2; TRBD1 matches 12 bases. This CDR3 is 12 amino acids long. Germline V gives CDR1 SQVTM, CDR2 ANQGSEA. J gave up 7 bases and V 7 bases, and 4 bases lay outside the gene matches. As DNA, the CDR3 is TGCAGCGGGGGGACAGGGGGCCGTGGCTACACCTTC. Residues: CSGGTGGRGYTF.

This chain joins TRBV6-4 and TRBJ1-1; D call uncertain. The germline V gene encodes CDR1 MRHNA and CDR2 SNTAGT. The CDR3 extends over 13 amino acids. The V and J ends lost 5 bases and 2 bases respectively, with 9 bases between them. The CDR3 bases are TGTGCCAGCAGTAGATTGGTCAACACTGAAGCTTTCTTT. Amino acid sequence: CASSRLVNTEAFF.

This chain joins TRBV25-1 and TRBJ1-2; D may be TRBD1 (5 bases). The germline V gene encodes CDR1 MGHDK and CDR2 SYGVNS. This CDR3 is built from 17 residues. V lost 3 bases and J lost 8, with 25 bases in between. The CDR3 nucleotides read TGTGCCAGCAGTGACCCGCTGGTAGGCAGGGAAGAGGACGGCTACACCTTC. It yields the protein CASSDPLVGREEDGYTF.

The chain combines TRBV6-5 with TRBJ2-7; no definite D call. Germline CDR1 is MNHEY and CDR2 is SVGAGI. V gave up 0 bases and J gave up 1 base, with 7 bases separating them. The CDR3 length is 14 residues. The CDR3 DNA follows: TGTGCCAGCAGTTACTCCGCCATTTCCTACGAGCAGTACGTC. It encodes CASSYSAISYEQYV.